This T cell receptor beta chain was recorded in a study of shared clonotypes between healthy human individuals (dated by TCRdb to about 2020). With respect to the entire study: The cohort comprised two women and a few men aged 18 to 49 years. For each donor, three plates each were used for CD4 naive and CD4 memory, two plates were used for CD8 naive, and one plate was used for CD8 memory. To increase sequencing depth and limit assay-specific biases, TCR repertoire library preparation and sequencing were carried out by different laboratories using diverse techniques. To estimate repertoire size and how much clonotypes are shared between individuals, the study performed deep sequencing of blood TCR repertoires from roughly five healthy adults. Between about 0.94 and 10 billion PBMCs per donor were obtained by leukapheresis.

Using the deep immunoSEQ assay, TCR CDR3 regions were amplified from genomic DNA by multiplex PCR. For each cell subset, the extracted genomic DNA was distributed evenly across all wells of several immunoSEQ 96-well plates, and each plate served as one replicate. For sorted subsets, around 0.2 ug of genomic DNA, equivalent to roughly 30,000 T cell genomes, went into each replicate PCR. Purified libraries were measured with a Qubit 3.0 fluorometer, size-checked on a Bioanalyzer 2100, and measured again with the KAPA Library Quantification kit. Every immunoSEQ 96-well plate was sequenced on a separate single-read 150-cycle Illumina NextSeq 550 flow cell. In the original analysis: The immunoSEQ output contained only junctional sequences without quality scores, so filtering could not match that applied to full-length reads. Sequences were annotated with PyIR, a Python wrapper for IgBLAST v1.9, using IMGT germline references to assign V/J genes and CDR3. Reads were filtered out if the reads had weak V/J assignments (E-value above 1e-6), no CDR3, stop codons, out-of-frame junctions, or ambiguous translated residues. A V3J clonotype was defined by an identical inferred V gene, J gene, and CDR3 amino acid sequence. The percentage overlap between two repertoires was calculated by dividing the number of shared unique clonotypes by the size of the smaller repertoire. Richness of each repertoire was evaluated using RTK rarefaction, the Chao1 estimator, and Recon v2.1 estimates of unobserved clonotypes. Generation probabilities were computed with OLGA for all TCRbeta clonotypes obtained by the gDNA method from a handful of donors. Imported from immuneACCESS, the table was reduced by TCRdb to in-frame sequences with V and J called. These copies leave out some clones; in studies compared against another copy, an unresolved V gene accounts for under half, and the cause of the remainder is not known. That table gives V, J and clone size, and the DNA gave D and trimming. Present in this sample are 650,000 to 750,000 clones, about two thirds of which were seen just once. Of the sample, 1.8% falls within the top ten clones.

Counted from cysteine to phenylalanine, this CDR3 has 15 amino acids. The retained sequence is limited to the CDR3, 45 bases, with the frame set at the first base. V trim: 4 bases; J trim: 3 bases; unmatched bases: 3. Taken from the germline V gene (reference sequence), the CDR1 and CDR2 loops are SEHNR and FQNEAQ. As for this clone: There is no known antigen for this receptor. Qualities for individual bases were not recorded, and no much larger clone is one base off.

Healthy HIV-negative adults with no recently reported acute infections or vaccinations were included as donors. Only Caucasian adults living in Nashville, Tennessee, USA were represented among the donors. CD4+ T cells were enriched through magnetic negative selection, after which naive cells were positively selected on CD45RA and the remaining negative fraction served as the memory subset. Blood was collected by leukapheresis, and PBMCs were isolated by Ficoll-Histopaque density gradient centrifugation and then cryopreserved in liquid nitrogen vapor phase. Analytical flow cytometry was used to check the purity and quantity of each magnetically sorted T cell population. Genomic DNA was isolated from every sorted fraction and measured by UV absorbance on a Nanodrop 2000c. The paper's findings and limits, for the study overall: Compared with non-shared clonotypes, clonotypes shared by all four sorted-subset donors had higher generation probabilities. Based on pairwise subsampling, the degree of clonotype sharing among donors was expected to be affected by sequencing depth. Naive subsets generally had larger estimated clonotype richness than memory subsets did. The genetic and exposure-history diversity represented was limited by the small number of donors. Even with the large sequencing depth, rarefaction of the sorted-subset datasets indicated that sequencing was incomplete. Roughly 5.2% of naive CD4, around 4% of naive CD8, 2.3% of memory CD4, and about 0.4% of memory CD8 clonotypes were shared across several donors. Only blood was sampled, and tissue TCR repertoires likely differ from those in blood.

The chain is made from TRBV7-9 and TRBJ1-3, and 10 junctional nucleotides match TRBD1. The receptor's source is a woman in her twenties or thirties in good health. What was sequenced was memory CD4+ T cells sorted from blood. This specimen's cell subset or site label, per the study, means: CD45RA-negative fraction. The CDR3 reads CASSSTGGYGNTIYF. The DNA sequence is as follows: TGTGCCAGCAGCTCGACAGGGGGCTATGGAAACACCATATATTTT.